Given below is one T cell receptor beta chain in context. The target antigen is unknown. The CDR3 contains 15 residues. Trimming took 6 bases from V and 2 from J, leaving 14 bases between them. The germline CDR1 and CDR2 sequences are ENHRY and SYGVKD. These data are taken from a study of cytomegalovirus exposure and HLA in healthy donors. General study results and limits: A later analysis linked a missense DCLRE1C variant to TCR beta V- and J-gene trimming. Rarity marked most TCR sequences, yet some public TCRs occurred in many donors.

The PCR made use of 60 Vbeta and 13 Jbeta primers. Method: immunoSEQ multiplex PCR; TCRdb's copy keeps in-frame clones and lacks some. The sample includes about 93,000 clones, 82% seen only once; the top ten take about 4%. The chain is built from TRBV10-3 and TRBJ1-3; D is possibly TRBD1 (5 bases). The sequence came from a man between 50 and 59 years old in good health and CMV-seronegative. Material: PBMCs. The CDR3 loop is CAISLRTGPGNTIYF. The DNA of the CDR3 is TGTGCCATCAGCCTTCGCACAGGTCCTGGAAACACCATATATTTT.